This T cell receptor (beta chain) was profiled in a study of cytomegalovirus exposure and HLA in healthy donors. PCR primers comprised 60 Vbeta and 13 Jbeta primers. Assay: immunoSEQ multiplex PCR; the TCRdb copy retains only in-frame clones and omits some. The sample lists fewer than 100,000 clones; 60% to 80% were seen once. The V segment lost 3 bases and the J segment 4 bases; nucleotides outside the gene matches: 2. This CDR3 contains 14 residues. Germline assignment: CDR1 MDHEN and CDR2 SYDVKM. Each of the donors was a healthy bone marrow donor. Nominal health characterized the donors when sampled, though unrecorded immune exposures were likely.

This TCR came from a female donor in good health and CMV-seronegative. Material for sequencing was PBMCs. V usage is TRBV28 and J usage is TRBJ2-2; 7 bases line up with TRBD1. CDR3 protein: CASSLAGGTGELFF. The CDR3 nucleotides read TGTGCCAGCAGTTTGGCAGGGGGCACCGGGGAGCTGTTTTTT.